Following are 8 T cell receptor beta chains from one sample sequenced in a study of T-cell memory formation after mild COVID-19. TCRdb analysed the 5' RACE reads with MiXCR anew, one entry per CDR3 protein. The sample includes 450,000 to 650,000 distinct CDR3 sequences, roughly 18% of them seen just once. The sample taken for sequencing was PBMCs or a T cell subset sorted from them (not recorded which). The receptors were gathered from an adult woman who had mild COVID-19 (a few samples of this study predate the infection). Cell type and time point are not known.

CDR3 coding DNA: TGTGCCTGGAGTCGGGGGGAGACCGAAGCTTTCTTT. Translating gives CAWSRGETEAFF. The chain carries TRBV30 and TRBJ1-1, with a tentative D call TRBD1 (5 bases). The CDR3 loop spans 12 amino acids. Trimming pared 2 bases from V and 8 bases from J, leaving 12 bases between. The V gene's germline CDR1 is GTSNPN and CDR2 SVGIG (reference sequence).

The chain combines TRBV5-1 with TRBJ2-5; D is uncertain. From germline, CDR1 is SGHRS and CDR2 YFSETQ. The CDR3 has 11 residues. With 0 bases removed from V and 7 bases from J, the gap between germline ends came to 4 bases. CDR3 sequence: CASSLERTQYF. CDR3 DNA: TGCGCCAGCAGCTTGGAACGGACCCAGTACTTC. The full variable domain, in which reference TRBV5-1 and TRBJ2-5 provide the parts outside the CDR3, is KAGVTQTPRYLIKTRGQQVTLSCSPISGHRSVSWYQQTPGQGLQFLFEYFSETQRNKGNFPGRFSGRQFSNSRSEMNVSTLELGDSALYLCASSLERTQYFGPGTRLLVL.

The rearrangement links TRBV6-1 to TRBJ2-1, with 12 bases lining up with TRBD1. This CDR3 is built from 16 residues. Germline CDR1 MNHNS, CDR2 SASEGT. The trim removed 8 bases at V and 12 bases at J, leaving 17 bases unmatched. The CDR3 DNA reads as TGTGCCAGCTGTATCCCGGGACAGGGGGCGAAATATGGGCAGTTCTTC. Protein sequence: CASCIPGQGAKYGQFF.

The chain carries TRBV15 and TRBJ2-1; no clear D gene. Germline V gene lookup returns CDR1 LNHNV and CDR2 YYDKDF (reference sequence). Trimming left V 1 base short and J 4 bases short, with 11 bases between. The CDR3 has 15 residues. CDR3 bases: TGTGCCACCAGCAGAGGCAGCAGTCAATACAATGAGCAGTTCTTC. This encodes CATSRGSSQYNEQFF.

This clonotype was found a few times. V gene TRBV5-1 combines with J gene TRBJ2-2, with D possibly being TRBD1 (6 bases). The V end was cut by 5 bases, the J end by 4 bases, with 12 bases between. Germline CDR1 reads SGHRS; CDR2 reads YFSETQ. CDR3 length: 14 amino acids. CDR3 sequence reads: CASRQGGGTGELFF. CDR3 nucleotide sequence: TGCGCCAGCAGACAGGGTGGTGGCACCGGGGAGCTGTTTTTT.

There are many counts of this clonotype. The gene calls are TRBV5-1 and TRBJ1-5, with 9 nucleotides matching TRBD1. After removal of 0 bases from V and 7 bases from J, the junction contained 5 bases not matched to a gene. The CDR3 is 15 residues long. Germline values: CDR1 SGHRS, CDR2 YFSETQ. CDR3 region: CASSLDGTGSQPQHF. The CDR3 region has the DNA TGCGCCAGCAGCTTGGACGGGACAGGGTCCCAGCCCCAGCATTTT. The full variable domain, with the rest looked up from reference TRBV5-1 and TRBJ1-5, is KAGVTQTPRYLIKTRGQQVTLSCSPISGHRSVSWYQQTPGQGLQFLFEYFSETQRNKGNFPGRFSGRQFSNSRSEMNVSTLELGDSALYLCASSLDGTGSQPQHFGDGTRLSIL.

The V and J genes are TRBV5-6 and TRBJ2-1; D possibly matches TRBD1 or TRBD2 (5 bases each). The germline V and J ends were trimmed by 3 bases and 0 bases, with 19 bases remaining between them. Looked up from germline, CDR1 is SGHDT and CDR2 is YYEEEE. The CDR3 has 18 amino acids. The DNA for the CDR3 is TGTGCCAGCAGCTCGGGGCTGATGCTCCCGAGCTCCTACAATGAGCAGTTCTTC. Translation: CASSSGLMLPSSYNEQFF. Looking up the rest from reference TRBV5-6 and TRBJ2-1 gives the full variable domain: DAGVTQSPTHLIKTRGQQVTLRCSPKSGHDTVSWYQQALGQGPQFIFQYYEEEERQRGNFPDRFSGHQFPNYSSELNVNALLLGDSALYLCASSSGLMLPSSYNEQFFGPGTRLTVL.

The CDR3 DNA is TGTGCCAGCAGCTTAGGAAGGACGGTGAACACTGAAGCTTTCTTT. Translating gives CASSLGRTVNTEAFF. The rearrangement joins TRBV11-3 to TRBJ1-1; D unclear. V lost 1 base, J lost 0 bases, and 9 bases lay in between. Germline lookup yields CDR1 SGHNT and CDR2 YENEEA. The CDR3 extends over 15 amino acids.